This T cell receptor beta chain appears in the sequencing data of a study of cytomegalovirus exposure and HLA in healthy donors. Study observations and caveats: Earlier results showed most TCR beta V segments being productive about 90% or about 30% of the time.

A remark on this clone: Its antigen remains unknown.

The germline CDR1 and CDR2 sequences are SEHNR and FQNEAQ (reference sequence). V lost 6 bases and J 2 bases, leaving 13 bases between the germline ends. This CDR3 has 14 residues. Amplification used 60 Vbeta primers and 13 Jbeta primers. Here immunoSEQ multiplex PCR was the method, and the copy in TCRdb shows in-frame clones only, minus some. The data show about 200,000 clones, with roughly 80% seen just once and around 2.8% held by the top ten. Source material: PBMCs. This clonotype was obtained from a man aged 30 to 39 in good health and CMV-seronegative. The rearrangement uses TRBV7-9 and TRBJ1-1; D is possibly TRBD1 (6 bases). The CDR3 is CASRSGHHNTEAFF. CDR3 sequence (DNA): TGTGCCAGCAGATCGGGACATCACAACACTGAAGCTTTCTTT.